This T cell receptor (beta chain) was identified during a study of blood T cell repertoires in COVID-19. With 7 bases clipped from V and 2 bases from J, the junction kept 16 bases outside the gene matches. The CDR3 is made up of 17 amino acids. Germline CDR1 and CDR2: LNHDA and SQIVND (reference sequence). In the authors' methods: Amplification with reference gene primers provided the estimates of nucleated cell counts. Sequenced by immunoSEQ multiplex PCR; TCRdb stores in-frame clones only, minus some. V and J calls and clone size are those listed in that table; D and trimming were worked out from the DNA. The table lists roughly 120,000 clones, 70% to 90% of them singletons.

Sequenced input: peripheral blood. The gene calls are TRBV19 and TRBJ1-2; 7 bases map to TRBD1. The clonotype was recovered from a man aged 40-55 years with acute or convalescent COVID-19. The CDR3 loop is CASTNSGTEKLNYGYTF. CDR3 coding DNA: TGTGCCAGTACCAATTCTGGGACAGAGAAGTTAAACTATGGCTACACCTTC.